This entry describes one T cell receptor (beta chain). It was with 60 Vbeta and 13 Jbeta primers that the PCR ran. Clones were read by immunoSEQ multiplex PCR, and TCRdb kept only the in-frame ones, dropping some. Of some 190,000 clones listed, 80% are singletons. CDR3 length: 13 residues. Trimming cost V 0 bases and J 6 bases, with 7 bases left between them. The germline gives CDR1 SGDLS, CDR2 YYNGEE. This record belongs to a study of cytomegalovirus exposure and HLA in healthy donors. J is TRBJ2-1 and V is TRBV9; weak D call: TRBD2 (6 bases). The source of this sequence is a woman aged 30 to 39 in good health and CMV-seronegative. The sequenced material came from PBMCs. CDR3 in DNA: TGTGCCAGCAGCGTAGTTAGCGGCAATGAGCAGTTCTTC. Its protein is CASSVVSGNEQFF.